The 8 T cell receptor beta chains below were found in one sample sequenced in a study of blood T cell repertoires in COVID-19. The table came from immunoSEQ multiplex PCR; TCRdb's copy has only in-frame clones and leaves some out. The table lists about 47,000 clones, approximately 86% of them singletons, with 3% to 3.5% in the top ten. Sequenced: peripheral blood. These receptors came from a man between 45 and 60 years old with active COVID-19.

The rearrangement links TRBV27 to TRBJ2-7, with 7 bases that match TRBD1. With V trimmed by 6 bases and J by 6 bases, 11 bases remained unmatched. This CDR3 has 14 residues. The V gene's germline CDR1 is MNHEY and CDR2 SMNVEV (reference sequence). The CDR3 coding sequence is TGTGCCAGCAGGACGGGACAGTTCGTCGGCGAGCAGTACTTC. This sequence encodes CASRTGQFVGEQYF.

This clone was seen just once. CDR3 DNA sequence: TGTGCCAGCAGCCGAGGGACAGCCACCACTGGGAGCCAGTACTTC. It translates to CASSRGTATTGSQYF. The gene calls are TRBV6-5 and TRBJ2-5; 7 nucleotides line up with TRBD1. The CDR3 covers 15 residues. The V and J ends lost 6 bases and 10 bases, in that order; junction bases with no gene match: 17. Germline values: CDR1 MNHEY, CDR2 SVGAGI.

V is TRBV12-5 and J is TRBJ1-5; D gene ambiguous. Trimming removed 2 bases at V and 9 bases at J, with 11 bases between. The CDR3 sequence is 13 residues long. Per germline, CDR1 LGHNT and CDR2 FRNRAP. DNA of the CDR3: TGTGCTAGTGGTTTGATCCCGTCGGGGCCCCAGCATTTT. It specifies CASGLIPSGPQHF.

The chain links TRBV25-1 to TRBJ2-1; D might be TRBD2 (5 bases). The CDR3 is 15 amino acids. V gave up 4 bases and J gave up 0 bases, with 10 bases separating them. Germline CDR1 MGHDK, CDR2 SYGVNS. CDR3 region: CASSADYPSYNEQFF. The CDR3 coding sequence is TGTGCCAGCAGTGCCGACTACCCCTCCTACAATGAGCAGTTCTTC.

The V gene is TRBV2, the J gene TRBJ1-1; weak D call: TRBD1 (5 bases). Trimming pared 5 bases from V and 5 bases from J, leaving 15 bases between. This CDR3 region has 14 residues. CDR1 is SNHLY and CDR2 is FYNNEI in the germline V gene. As DNA, the CDR3 is TGTGCCAGCAGTATTGGGACGCGGGGGACTGAAGCTTTCTTT. As protein: CASSIGTRGTEAFF.

CDR3 coding DNA: TGTGCCAGCTCACCCCGGCCCAGGGGGCAAGAGACCCAGTACTTC. Its protein is CASSPRPRGQETQYF. The chain uses TRBV18 and TRBJ2-5; 7 bases are shared with TRBD1. The CDR3 has 15 amino acids. Germline V gene sequence: CDR1 KGHSH, CDR2 LQKENI. The V segment lost 3 bases and the J segment 2 bases; nucleotides outside the gene matches: 6.

As to this clone: Here the CDR3 omits its conserved ending phenylalanine or tryptophan, so a read error is the likely source. The DNA is left out, because the CDR3 cannot be placed on it with certainty; the CDR3 is given as TCRdb lists it. This chain joins TRBV9 and TRBJ1-1. With termini counted, the CDR3 has 9 amino acids. The germline V gene encodes CDR1 SGDLS and CDR2 YYNGEE. The CDR3: CASSESMSL.

V and J are TRBV7-9 and TRBJ2-5; possible D gene TRBD1, 5 bases. Germline V gene data show CDR1 as SEHNR and CDR2 as FQNEAQ (reference sequence). The CDR3 runs to 13 residues. V lost 5 bases to trimming and J lost 1 base, with 8 bases between them. CDR3: CASSRTGQETQYF. The CDR3 DNA is TGTGCCAGCAGCCGCACAGGCCAAGAGACCCAGTACTTC.